This T cell receptor (beta chain) appears in the sequencing data of a study of T cells in Graves' hyperthyroidism and ophthalmopathy. The overall study: Peripheral blood draws took place at initial diagnosis, ahead of any treatment.

Exclusions: uncontrolled infection, other autoimmune disease, pregnancy, lactation. Study findings and constraints: Most clonotypes expanded in thyroid above 0.001 were likewise present in blood.

Amplified TCR beta CDR3 regions came from RNA transcripts. During a first-round RT-PCR of the TCR CDR3, the HTBI primer set was used. In TCRdb, the multiplex PCR reads were re-called with MiXCR into one record per CDR3 protein. The sample includes fewer than 350,000 distinct CDR3 sequences, around 15% of them seen just once. Notes on this clonotype: Antigen unknown.

Sequenced: blood. The receptor comes from a middle-aged woman with Graves' hyperthyroidism.

CDR3 protein: CASSLVFRDNEQFF. The CDR3 bases are TGTGCCAGCAGCTTGGTTTTTCGGGACAATGAGCAGTTCTTC. V usage is TRBV11-3 and J usage is TRBJ2-1; unclear D gene. CDR1 and CDR2 (germline): SGHNT, YENEEA. Trimming stripped 3 bases from V and 5 bases from J, with 11 bases between. This CDR3 is built from 14 residues.